This T cell receptor beta chain was identified in a study of T cell changes during pregnancy in multiple sclerosis (dated by TCRdb to between 2018 and 2021). In terms of the full investigation: Changes in the T cell repertoire over the course of pregnancy were examined in this study in women with multiple sclerosis.

This clone turned up a few times. The antigen it binds to is not known. Within one base of it there is no much larger clone, and no base qualities were kept. The library relied on the immunoSEQ multiplex PCR assay. TCRdb re-hosts the immuneACCESS table, in-frame sequences only. Its copies lack some clones; in the studies checked, an unresolved V gene accounts for under half of them, and the cause for the rest is not known. This sample lists approximately 80,000 clones; 90% to 95% were detected once. More than 0.85% of the sample lies in the top ten. The sequences come from peripheral blood, collected in the second trimester of pregnancy. This clonotype was sampled from a female donor in good health, enrolled as a control in a pregnancy study.

The DNA sequence reads TGCGCCAGCAGCTACTCCGGGACAGGGGCTTTCTTT. Its protein product is CASSYSGTGAFF. The V and J genes are TRBV5-1 and TRBJ1-1, and TRBD1 matches 9 of the central bases. Taken from the germline V gene, the CDR1 and CDR2 loops are SGHRS and YFSETQ. After removal of 3 bases from V and 11 bases from J, the junction retains 5 bases not matched to a gene. The CDR3 holds 12 amino acids from the cysteine to the phenylalanine. This entry keeps only the CDR3 DNA: 36 bases, framed from base 1.